Sequencing of this T cell receptor (beta chain) was carried out in a study of identical twins. Germline trimming cut 4 bases from V and 3 bases from J; bases unmatched to any gene: 5. From germline, CDR1 is SGHDN and CDR2 FVKESK. The CDR3 is 16 amino acids. Each CDR3 protein is one row after TCRdb ran MiXCR on the 5' RACE reads. Among about 890,000 distinct CDR3 sequences listed, around an eighth were seen once. General study results and limits: There was an excess of low generation probability in the out-of-frame alpha sequences that twins shared.

On this clonotype: Its antigen is still unknown.

These same data were also listed under a study on yellow fever vaccine responses in identical twins. That paper notes: Twins' T cell vaccine responses reportedly looked partly convergent, partly personalized.

The sequencing sample was made of PBMCs. The receptor comes from a woman between 18 and 29 years old in good health. The chain combines TRBV14 with TRBJ2-3; 12 nucleotides line up with TRBD2. CDR3 coding DNA: TGTGCCAGCAGCCGGACTAGCGGGACCATTACAGATACGCAGTATTTT. Its translation: CASSRTSGTITDTQYF.